This TCR beta chain is drawn from a study of T cell responses to AZD1222 COVID-19 vaccine (dated by TCRdb to the early 2020s). Background for the entire study: AZD1222 recipients whose second dose came at about 4 weeks and those whose second dose came at about 12 weeks were combined into one group, since spike-specific TCR depth and breadth did not differ between the two schedules. A total of about 230 trial participants underwent TCR sequencing, of whom 200 to 220 received two doses of AZD1222 and about 26 received two doses of the MenACWY control vaccine. Trial participants were enrolled into age subgroups of 18-55, 56-69 and 70-plus years, which contained roughly 140, 27 and 60 TCR-sequenced participants, respectively.

The CDR3 regions of human TCRbeta chains were subjected to immunosequencing. Turning to the authors' computational methods: TCRs in the repertoires were matched against a reference library of SARS-CoV-2-specific TCRs that had been generated with the MIRA antigen-specificity platform. Breadth meant the fraction of unique TCRs that were SARS-CoV-2-associated, whereas depth meant the fraction of total T cells that were SARS-CoV-2-associated. Using the MIRA data, every spike-specific TCR was mapped to the spike region that the TCR reacted to and assigned to either a CD4 or a CD8 class. Log10-transformed breadth and depth values were compared by one-way ANOVA with Sidak's multiple comparisons tests. Here the immuneACCESS table is served through TCRdb, limited to in-frame sequences with V and J called. Missing clones are a known gap in these copies; in checked studies unresolved V genes cover under half, and the rest lacks a known reason. The V and J calls and clone size are taken from that table; D and trimming were inferred from the DNA. This sample lists about 140,000 clones; roughly 90% were detected once. 1.5% to 2% of the sample rests with the top ten.

This sample's time point label indicates: baseline before first vaccination. Samples from vaccinated people were obtained from the UK trials COV001 and COV002, which included a single-blind randomized controlled phase 2/3 trial of AZD1222 (ChAdOx1 nCoV-19) in healthy adults. For TCRbeta chain sequencing, PBMC samples were collected from trial participants at day 0 and at day 28 after the second dose. Comments on this clone: The antigen it recognizes is unknown. No qualities accompany the bases; no much larger clone lies one base away.

Study-level results and caveats: After two AZD1222 doses, spike-specific TCR breadth and depth were significantly higher than at day 0 and than in MenACWY recipients. Because no day 14 peak-response samples were available, the repertoires could be characterized only after the peak T cell response. Reportedly, close to half of the unique spike-specific TCRs recognized epitopes lying outside the regions that are mutated in the B.1.351 and B.1.1.7 variants. Only 5 to 7 AZD1222 recipients were SARS-CoV-2 seropositive at baseline, limiting conclusions about previously exposed vaccinees. Vaccine-associated CD4 TCRs spanned the whole spike protein, with dominant responses in regions 160-218 and 743-854. Participants were mostly white British, with more females than males. The authors suggested clonal diversity may have been underestimated. The 56-69-year group was small, and its depth increase did not reach significance, likely because of low power.

From cysteine to phenylalanine, the CDR3 is 15 amino acids long. The DNA shown is the 45-base CDR3, in frame from base 1. CDR1 and CDR2, looked up from the germline V gene, are KGHDR and SFDVKD. At the junction V is shortened by 9 bases and J by 8 bases, with 22 bases in between. The V and J segments used are TRBV24-1 and TRBJ2-1, and perhaps TRBD2 as D gene, on 6 matching bases. The material was peripheral blood, obtained on day 0 of AZD1222 vaccination. The sequence was collected from an adult in good health. The CDR3 protein sequence reads: CATAGRDFPIDEQFF. DNA sequence: TGTGCCACCGCGGGCCGGGACTTCCCCATCGATGAGCAGTTCTTC.